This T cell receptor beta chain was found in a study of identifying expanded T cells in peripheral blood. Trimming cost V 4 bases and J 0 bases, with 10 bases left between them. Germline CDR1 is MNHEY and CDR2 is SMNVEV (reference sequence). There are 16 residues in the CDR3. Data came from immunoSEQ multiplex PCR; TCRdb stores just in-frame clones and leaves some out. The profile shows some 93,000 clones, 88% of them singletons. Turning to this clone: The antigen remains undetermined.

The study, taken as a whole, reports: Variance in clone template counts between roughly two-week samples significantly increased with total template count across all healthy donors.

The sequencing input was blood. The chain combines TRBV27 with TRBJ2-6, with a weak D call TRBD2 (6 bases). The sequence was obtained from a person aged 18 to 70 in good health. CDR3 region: CASSSLGGSGANVLTF. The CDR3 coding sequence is TGTGCCAGCAGTTCTCTCGGGGGCTCTGGGGCCAACGTCCTGACTTTC.